This T cell receptor beta chain is from a study of identical twins (dated by TCRdb to 2016 to 2017). About the study as a whole: To test whether fetal clonotypes persist, this study deep-sequenced TCR alpha and beta repertoires from monozygotic twins, from unrelated adults of various ages, and from cord blood. To rule out contamination, replicate twin experiments were performed at different times with different library preparation protocols. The investigation overall reported the following: Excess twin sharing in beta out-of-frame sequences was weaker because fewer shared sequences lowered the signal-to-noise ratio. Zero-insertion analyses could be partly confounded by invariant T cells such as MAIT and iNKT, though diverse VJ usage argued against such confounding for most clonotypes. Recombination models systematically underestimated out-of-frame TCR alpha sharing in monozygotic twins but agreed with sharing between unrelated individuals. Abundant cord blood beta clonotypes carried fewer insertions; young adult naive repertoires showed a weaker similar trend, while memory repertoires showed none. Compared with coincidental sharing between unrelated individuals, an excess of low generation-probability sequences was observed among out-of-frame TCR alpha sequences shared between twins. Because the same donors could not be followed over many years, conclusions were based on cross-sectional statistical analysis.

Library construction relied on 5' RACE. Instrument used: Illumina HiSeq 2000. Template switching introduced a universal primer binding site; the final cDNA contained a unique molecular identifier, enabling accurate counting of TCR cDNA molecules. Specific primers in the conserved constant-segment region were used to synthesize first-strand cDNA for the TCR alpha and beta chains. To control for contamination, each cDNA library was double barcoded with a SMART-Mk sample barcode plus Illumina barcodes. TruSeq adapter sequences along with Illumina sample barcodes were introduced in two successive PCR steps. Sequencing of the TCR alpha and beta cDNA libraries was done on the Illumina HiSeq platform using custom primers. Per the source publication's procedure: MiGEC was used to process raw reads and extract unique molecular identifiers, and MiXCR was used to find CDR3 positions. Recombination models were inferred per individual with the repgenHMM and IGoR tools using an EM algorithm. Shared clonotypes were analyzed with the tcR package in R, and sharing was normalized by the product of cloneset sizes. Out-of-frame nonproductive sequences were analyzed to study raw recombination free of thymic and clonal selection effects. TCRdb reran the public reads through fastp at Q25 and MiXCR, keeping productive beta chains. CDR3 protein duplicates are merged, each entry listing the most common genes and DNA. TCRdb assigned the V and J calls; the authors' analysis was not used. In all, the sample holds hundreds of thousands of distinct CDR3 sequences, and 20% to 30% of those were seen once. Of the sample, about 2.7% is held by the ten largest clones.

The CDR3 goes from the cysteine to the phenylalanine over 15 residues. Just CDR3 DNA is preserved here, 45 bases in frame from base 1. The germline V gene specifies SGHRS as CDR1 and YFSETQ as CDR2. The V end gives up 5 bases and the J end 5 bases, leaving 7 bases in the junction not matched to a gene. Every donor in the study was a healthy Caucasian. The twin cohort comprised three pairs of female monozygotic twins, all aged about 18 to 29 years. Positive isolation kits from Invitrogen were used to isolate CD4+ and CD8+ T cell populations. This clonotype occurred a few times. Its binding antigen is unknown. No much larger clone exists at a distance of one base, and base qualities are not known. These data were also filed under a second study, of T cells expressing NK-cell markers. The second study reports: Three sorted T-cell subsets (CD3+CD56+NKG2C+, CD3+CD56+NKG2C- and CD3+CD56-NKG2C+) from roughly 8 donors had their TCR beta-chain repertoires profiled. Among the eight sequenced donors, seven were HCMV-seropositive and one was HCMV-seronegative. To restrict sorting to alphabetaTCR-expressing T cells, an anti-gammadeltaTCR antibody was added in several experiments. In about six donors, the dominant CD3+CD56+NKG2C+ clonotypes were found to rank among the top 10 CD8+ clonotypes and to make up 1.0-7.0% of CD8+ T cells. Those dominant clonotypes were again the most abundant among CD3+CD56-NKG2C+ cells in a few donors, at about 28.3-65%. Whether the expanded NKG2C-expressing T cell clones were specific for HCMV antigens remained unclear. The study sequenced eight donors, all healthy volunteers chosen at random: three men and five women. A commercial ELISA kit detecting HCMV-specific IgG in serum was used to determine HCMV serostatus. Reads were demultiplexed and grouped by UMI with MIGEC, and clonotypes were assembled and quantified with MiTCR. To exclude erroneous sequences, only TCR cDNA sequences supported by at least two reads were retained. The tcR package was used for downstream repertoire analysis, and clonotypes were matched across fractions by CDR3 nucleotide sequence plus V segment. VDJmatch was used to annotate antigen specificity against VDJdb, with one amino acid substitution in CDR3 allowed.

This sequence originates from a woman between 18 and 29 years old in good health. Sequences were obtained from CD4+ T cells sorted from blood. The chain was built from TRBV5-1 and TRBJ2-4; 10 central nucleotides agree with TRBD1. Read as DNA, the sequence is TGCGCCAGCAGTTTTCCGGGACAGGGGCAAAACATTCAGTACTTC. Its protein product is CASSFPGQGQNIQYF.